This passage covers 6 T cell receptor beta chains from one sample sequenced in a study of read filtering for tumor transcriptome and immune sequencing (dated by TCRdb to 2020 to 2022). TCRdb shows the sequencer as Illumina HiSeq 4000. TCR libraries were built from roughly 440 ng RNA with the Immunoverse kit, using molecular barcoded adaptors covering alpha/delta and beta/gamma chains. The public reads were run again by TCRdb, first through fastp at Q25 and then through MiXCR, and only productive beta chains were kept. When rows share a CDR3 protein, they turn into one entry using the most common DNA and genes. The sample contains about 41,000 distinct CDR3 sequences, roughly 13% of them found a single time. The leading ten clones occupy about 32% of the sample. The material sequenced was a population of CD138-negative cells sorted from bone marrow. The label giving this sample's cell subset or site can be read as: bone marrow mononuclear cells depleted of CD138+ plasma/myeloma cells by negative magnetic selection. The source of these receptors is a donor at least 40 years old with multiple myeloma.

To note about this clonotype: With a much larger clone just one base away, this may be a read error. This chain connects TRBV12-3 or TRBV12-4 to TRBJ2-1; no reliable D call. The CDR3 is 10 amino acids. The germline V and J ends were trimmed by 4 bases and 8 bases, with 3 bases remaining between them. The CDR3 bases are TGTGCCAGCAGTTCGTATGAGCAGTTCTTC. Protein: CASSSYEQFF.

This clonotype was found many times. The gene calls are TRBV12-5 and TRBJ2-5; perhaps TRBD1 as D (5 bases). In germline, CDR1 is LGHNT, CDR2 FRNRAP. V lost 1 base to trimming and J lost 6 bases, with 9 bases between them. The CDR3 length is 13 residues. The CDR3 nucleotides are TGTGCTAGTGGTTTGGACCAGGGCAAGACCCAGTACTTC. Its translation: CASGLDQGKTQYF. The complete variable domain, with remaining parts taken from reference TRBV12-5 and TRBJ2-5, reads DARVTQTPRHKVTEMGQEVTMRCQPILGHNTVFWYRQTMMQGLELLAYFRNRAPLDDSGMPKDRFSAEMPDATLATLKIQPSEPRDSAVYFCASGLDQGKTQYFGPGTRLLVL.

This clonotype was seen many times. The rearrangement joins TRBV19 to TRBJ1-5; possible D gene TRBD1, 5 bases. This CDR3 is built from 14 residues. The V end was cut by 9 bases, the J end by 0 bases, with 12 bases between. Germline values: CDR1 LNHDA, CDR2 SQIVND (reference sequence). CDR3 nucleotides: TGTGCCAGCCGTAACAGGTATAGCAATCAGCCCCAGCATTTT. Encoded protein: CASRNRYSNQPQHF.

This clonotype was picked up many times. CDR3 in DNA: TGTGCCAGCAGCTCAACCCGGGGGAGGTACGAGCAGTACTTC. This sequence encodes CASSSTRGRYEQYF. The V and J genes are TRBV5-6 and TRBJ2-7; a possible D gene is TRBD2 (6 bases). The CDR3 covers 14 residues. Germline-derived CDR1 and CDR2 are SGHDT and YYEEEE. The V end was cut by 3 bases, the J end by 4 bases, with 14 bases between.

Worth noting for this clonotype: Being one base from a much bigger clone, this may be a read error. J is TRBJ2-1 and V is TRBV23-1; D is unresolved. TRBV23-1 is known as an ORF, though its function is uncertain. V lost 4 bases and J 12 bases, leaving 16 bases between the germline ends. The CDR3 spans 13 residues. CDR3 nucleotides: TGCGCCAGCAGTCCTCACGTGGGCTTTGGGCAGTTCTTC. This sequence encodes CASSPHVGFGQFF.

The rearrangement uses TRBV29-1 and TRBJ1-1; D remains ambiguous. This CDR3 is 11 amino acids long. Trimming removed 6 bases from V and 1 base from J, with 6 bases in between. CDR1 and CDR2 (germline): SQVTM, ANQGSEA. The CDR3 reads CSVGANTEAFF. In DNA, the CDR3 is TGCAGCGTGGGTGCGAACACTGAAGCTTTCTTT.